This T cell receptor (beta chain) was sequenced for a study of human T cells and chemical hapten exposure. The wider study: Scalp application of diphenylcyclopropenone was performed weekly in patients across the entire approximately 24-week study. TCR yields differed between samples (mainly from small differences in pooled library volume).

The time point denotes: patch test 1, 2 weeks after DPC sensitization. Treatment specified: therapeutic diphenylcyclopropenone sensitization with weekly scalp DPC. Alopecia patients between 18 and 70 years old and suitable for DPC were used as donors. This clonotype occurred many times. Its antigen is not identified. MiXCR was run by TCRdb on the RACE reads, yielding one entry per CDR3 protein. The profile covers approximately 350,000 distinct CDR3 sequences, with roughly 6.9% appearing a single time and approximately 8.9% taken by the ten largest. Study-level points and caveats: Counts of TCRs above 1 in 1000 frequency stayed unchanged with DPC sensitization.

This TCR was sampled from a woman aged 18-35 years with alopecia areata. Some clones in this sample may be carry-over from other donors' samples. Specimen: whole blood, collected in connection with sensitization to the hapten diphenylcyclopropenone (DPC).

The CDR3 reads CASSDGSGGPYEQYF. The CDR3 DNA reads TGTGCCAGCAGCGACGGCAGCGGGGGTCCCTACGAGCAGTACTTC. The chain joins TRBV9 to TRBJ2-7; 8 bases are shared with TRBD2. V gave up 3 bases and J gave up 2 bases; unmatched junction bases: 7. CDR1 and CDR2 from the germline V gene are SGDLS and YYNGEE. This CDR3 is built from 15 residues.